Listed here are 16 T cell receptor beta chains from one sample, sequenced in a study of PD-1 blockade in mismatch repair-deficient tumors. Profiling relied on immunoSEQ multiplex PCR, and the TCRdb table lists in-frame clones only, not all of them. The sample lists 90,000 to 120,000 clones; about four fifths were seen once. The sequences come from peripheral blood, collected about eight months after starting pembrolizumab. The receptors come from an adult with mismatch repair-deficient cancer.

The V and J genes are TRBV4-1 and TRBJ2-2; D unclear. V shed 2 bases and J shed 7 bases, with 17 bases lying between them. The length of the CDR3 is 16 residues. Per the germline V gene, CDR1 is MGHRA and CDR2 is YSYEKL. The CDR3 loop reads CASSQRLWVQVGELFF. The CDR3, as DNA: TGCGCCAGCAGCCAACGCCTTTGGGTGCAGGTCGGGGAGCTGTTTTTT.

This clone was recorded a few times. Here the CDR3 reads CASSLGAGAYEQYF. The CDR3 DNA follows: TGTGCCAGTAGTCTCGGCGCAGGGGCCTACGAGCAGTACTTC. The gene calls are TRBV19 and TRBJ2-7, with D possibly matching TRBD1 (6 bases). Looked up from germline, CDR1 is LNHDA and CDR2 is SQIVND (reference sequence). CDR3 length: 14 amino acids. The V end lost 5 bases, the J end lost 2 bases, and 13 bases lay between the germline ends.

The rearrangement links TRBV2 to TRBJ1-2, with 10 bases fitting TRBD1. The CDR3 contains 15 residues. Germline CDR1 reads SNHLY; CDR2 reads FYNNEI. After removal of 3 bases from V and 6 bases from J, the junction contained 7 bases not matched to a gene. Here the CDR3 DNA reads TGTGCCAGCAGTGAGTTACGACAGGGGGCAGATGGCTACACCTTC. It is translated as CASSELRQGADGYTF.

The chain joins TRBV6-4 to TRBJ2-7; 15 bases fit TRBD2. CDR3 size: 18 residues. The germline CDR1 and CDR2 sequences are MRHNA and SNTAGT. Germline trimming cut 8 bases from V and 4 bases from J; bases unmatched to any gene: 15. The CDR3 spells CASDTGLAGGLGPYEQYF. CDR3 nucleotides: TGTGCCAGCGATACGGGACTAGCGGGAGGCTTAGGTCCTTACGAGCAGTACTTC.

This clone was seen a few times. CDR3 protein: CAWTGGSDTQYF. CDR3 in DNA: TGTGCCTGGACAGGGGGCTCAGATACGCAGTATTTT. V gene TRBV30 combines with J gene TRBJ2-3; 8 bases are a match to TRBD1. V was clipped by 4 bases and J by 4 bases; unmatched bases: 1. This CDR3 region has 12 residues. In germline, CDR1 is GTSNPN, CDR2 SVGIG (reference sequence). Drawing the rest from reference TRBV30 and TRBJ2-3, the complete variable domain is SQTIHQWPATLVQPVGSPLSLECTVEGTSNPNLYWYRQAAGRGLQLLFYSVGIGQISSEVPQNLSASRPQDRQFILSSKKLLLSDSGFYLCAWTGGSDTQYFGPGTRLTVL.

The CDR3 sequence: CASSPGSGETQYF. CDR3 bases: TGTGCCAGCAGCCCTGGGAGTGGTGAGACCCAGTACTTC. The V gene is TRBV7-6, the J gene TRBJ2-5; a possible D gene is TRBD2 (5 bases). V lost 5 bases and J 5 bases, leaving 12 bases between the germline ends. Germline V gene lookup returns CDR1 SGHVS and CDR2 FNYEAQ. CDR3 length: 13 residues.

This chain uses TRBV18 with TRBJ2-1; unclear D gene. Germline values: CDR1 KGHSH, CDR2 LQKENI. This CDR3 has 21 amino acids. Deletions cut 3 bases from V and 0 bases from J, with 27 bases between. The CDR3 coding sequence is TGTGCCAGCTCACCGCCAGTCGTGAGCGATTCTTGGATGGCCTCCTACAATGAGCAGTTCTTC. This encodes CASSPPVVSDSWMASYNEQFF. Supplemented by reference TRBV18 and TRBJ2-1, the full variable domain reads NAGVMQNPRHLVRRRGQEARLRCSPMKGHSHVYWYRQLPEEGLKFMVYLQKENIIDESGMPKERFSAEFPKEGPSILRIQQVVRGDSAAYFCASSPPVVSDSWMASYNEQFFGPGTRLTVL.

The J gene is TRBJ1-5, the V gene TRBV18; D not resolved. V gave up 6 bases and J gave up 0 bases, with 9 bases separating them. This CDR3 region has 14 residues. CDR1 and CDR2 (germline): KGHSH, LQKENI. CDR3 nucleotide sequence: TGTGCCAGCTCGTATGAGCATAGCAATCAGCCCCAGCATTTT. It codes for CASSYEHSNQPQHF.

The chain uses TRBV10-3 and TRBJ2-1; TRBD2 matches 11 bases. CDR1 is ENHRY, CDR2 SYGVKD, per germline. The CDR3 is 16 amino acids. The V gene end was trimmed by 6 bases and the J gene end by 4 bases; junction bases not matched to a gene: 8. CDR3: CAIREGTSGLYNEQFF. Written as DNA, the CDR3 is TGTGCCATCAGGGAAGGGACTAGCGGACTTTACAATGAGCAGTTCTTC.

The chain uses TRBV29-1 and TRBJ1-1; D not resolved. Trimming cost V 6 bases and J 4 bases, with 12 bases left between them. Germline values: CDR1 SQVTM, CDR2 ANQGSEA. The CDR3 covers 12 residues. The CDR3 nucleotides read TGCAGCGTACACCTGACGTCCACTGAAGCTTTCTTT. Translation: CSVHLTSTEAFF. The variable domain in full, completed from reference TRBV29-1 and TRBJ1-1, reads SAVISQKPSRDICQRGTSLTIQCQVDSQVTMMFWYRQQPGQSLTLIATANQGSEATYESGFVIDKFPISRPNLTFSTLTVSNMSPEDSSIYLCSVHLTSTEAFFGQGTRLTVV.

The chain recombines TRBV18 with TRBJ2-7; 8 nucleotides align to TRBD1. CDR1 and CDR2 (germline): KGHSH, LQKENI. There are 12 residues in the CDR3. After removal of 3 bases from V and 5 bases from J, the junction contained 0 bases not matched to a gene. The CDR3 spells CASSPGQDEQYF. As DNA, the CDR3 is TGTGCCAGCTCACCGGGACAGGACGAGCAGTACTTC.

The chain has TRBV11-2 and TRBJ2-1; D not certain. Trimming took off 5 bases at V and 3 bases at J, with 8 bases between the two ends. Germline V gene lookup returns CDR1 SGHAT and CDR2 FQNNGV. The CDR3 contains 13 residues. The CDR3 region has the DNA TGTGCCAGCAGCGGACGCAGCTACAATGAGCAGTTCTTC. Its protein product is CASSGRSYNEQFF. Full variable domain (missing parts from reference TRBV11-2 and TRBJ2-1): EAGVAQSPRYKIIEKRQSVAFWCNPISGHATLYWYQQILGQGPKLLIQFQNNGVVDDSQLPKDRFSAERLKGVDSTLKIQPAKLEDSAVYLCASSGRSYNEQFFGPGTRLTVL.

This chain links TRBV7-9 with TRBJ2-5, with TRBD2 identical over 11 bases. CDR1 SEHNR and CDR2 FQNEAQ come from the germline V gene (reference sequence). This CDR3 spans 16 amino acids. J was trimmed by 3 bases and V by 5 bases; bases with no gene match: 8. CDR3 DNA: TGTGCCAGCAGCGCGCGCCCGGGACTAGCGGAAGAGACCCAGTACTTC. Translation gives CASSARPGLAEETQYF. Combining the CDR3 with reference TRBV7-9 and TRBJ2-5 gives the whole variable domain DTGVSQNPRHKITKRGQNVTFRCDPISEHNRLYWYRQTLGQGPEFLTYFQNEAQLEKSRLLSDRFSAERPKGSFSTLEIQRTEQGDSAMYLCASSARPGLAEETQYFGPGTRLLVL.

The chain employs TRBV25-1 and TRBJ1-2; D ambiguous. V dropped 0 bases and J dropped 7 bases, with 15 bases sitting between them. From germline, CDR1 is MGHDK and CDR2 SYGVNS. The CDR3 is made up of 15 amino acids. The CDR3 DNA follows: TGTGCCAGCAGTGAATATGGGGTGGGGATGAGTGGCTACACCTTC. It specifies CASSEYGVGMSGYTF.

The chain links TRBV5-4 to TRBJ1-2; D ambiguous. The CDR3 has 14 residues. V lost 0 bases and J 3 bases, leaving 9 bases between the germline ends. CDR1 and CDR2 (germline): SGHNT, YYREEE (reference sequence). The CDR3 is CASSLALPDYGYTF. Written as DNA, the CDR3 is TGTGCCAGCAGCTTGGCACTCCCGGACTATGGCTACACCTTC.

The rearrangement uses TRBV7-8 and TRBJ2-2, with D unresolved. This CDR3 has 15 residues. V lost 5 bases and J 5 bases, leaving 15 bases between the germline ends. Germline CDR1 is SGHVS and CDR2 is FQNEAQ. DNA for the CDR3: TGTGCCAGCAGCCTAGGTTCCCCGCAGACCGGGGAGCTGTTTTTT. Protein sequence: CASSLGSPQTGELFF.